These T cell receptor beta chains were read from a single sample in a study of CD8+ T cells in alopecia areata. Measured with immunoSEQ multiplex PCR; TCRdb has only the in-frame clones, and not every one. Among 120,000 or so clones, around 60% were seen once, and the ten largest hold 3.5% to 5.5%. The specimen comprised CD4+ T cells sorted from blood, sampled at week 0. These TCRs come from a human donor with alopecia areata. The CDR3 runs from the conserved cysteine through the conserved F or W. Each record gives: V gene, clone size, D gene, J gene, CDR3 DNA, CDR3 protein. The D gene is left open where the match is weak. Where a row states a size, it is once, few, many or the class of an expanded clone; other rows omit it.

TRBV5-1	-	TRBD2	TRBJ2-5	TGCGCCAGCAGCTTGTTGCGGGGGACGCAAGAGACCCAGTACTTC	CASSLLRGTQETQYF
TRBV18	-	-	TRBJ2-7	TGTGCCAGCTCACTCGGGACCGCCACCCGCTACGAGCAGTACTTC	CASSLGTATRYEQYF
TRBV6-5	-	-	TRBJ2-7	TGTGCCAGCACCCCGGACAGATACGAGCAGTACTTC	CASTPDRYEQYF
TRBV28	-	TRBD2	TRBJ2-7	TGTGCCAGCAGCTCATACGGGACTAGCGGGAGAGTTCCCGAGCAGTACTTC	CASSSYGTSGRVPEQYF
TRBV7-9	-	-	TRBJ1-6	TGTGCCAGCAGCTCCCGCGACCCTAGCGGTCGTCTACCCCTCCACTTT	CASSSRDPSGRLPLHF
TRBV7-2	-	-	TRBJ2-5	TGTGCCAGCAGCCCCCCAGGGTTAAAAGAGACCCAGTACTTC	CASSPPGLKETQYF
TRBV30	-	-	TRBJ2-5	TGTGCCTGGAGTGTGGCGGGATCGACCCAAGAGACCCAGTACTTC	CAWSVAGSTQETQYF
TRBV14	-	-	TRBJ2-5	TGTGCCAGCAGCCAAGGAGGCCCGGCCCAAGAGACCCAGTACTTC	CASSQGGPAQETQYF
TRBV19	-	-	TRBJ1-1	TGTGCCAGTAGTATAGAGCCGGGAAGGAACACTGAAGCTTTCTTT	CASSIEPGRNTEAFF
TRBV5-1	-	-	TRBJ1-1	TGCGCCAGCAGCTCGAGGACAGTGACTAGGGCTGAAGCTTTCTTT	CASSSRTVTRAEAFF
TRBV2	few	TRBD2	TRBJ2-1	TGTGCCAGCAAATTCGAGCGGGACTCCTACAATGAGCAGTTCTTC	CASKFERDSYNEQFF
TRBV6-5	-	TRBD1	TRBJ1-3	TGTGCCAGCAGTCGACAGGGCAGCTCTGGAAACACCATATATTTT	CASSRQGSSGNTIYF
TRBV2	once	-	TRBJ2-7	TGTGCCAGCAGTGAAAGGCCCTTCTCAGGGGTCGAGCAGTACTTC	CASSERPFSGVEQYF
TRBV19	few	-	TRBJ1-1	TGTGCCAGTAGTATCCGGGCAGTCCCTGAAGCTTTCTTT	CASSIRAVPEAFF
TRBV2	-	TRBD1	TRBJ2-7	TGTGCCAGCCATGGCCTCCGGGACAGGGGAGTTGATCAGTACTTC	CASHGLRDRGVDQYF